This T cell receptor beta chain was documented in a study of molecular identifiers for immune sequencing clone quantification. CDR1 and CDR2 from the germline V gene are SEHNR and FQNEAQ (reference sequence). The CDR3 is 13 residues long. Library preparation followed earlier protocols using designated TCR primers. TCRdb independently ran MiXCR on the PCR reads; one entry per CDR3 protein. The table shows hundreds of thousands of distinct CDR3 sequences, with 25% occurring only once. Sorting selected naive CD8 T cells with a CD8+CD4-CCR7+CD45RA+ phenotype. On this clonotype: At one boundary the junction diverges from the germline segment, which might be a read error.

Sequencing used naive CD8+ T cells from blood, with Jurkat cell RNA spiked in. Noted subset: FACS-sorted CD8+CD4-CCR7+CD45RA+ naive T cells. The rearrangement links TRBV7-9 to TRBJ2-5, with D tentatively TRBD1 or TRBD2 (5 bases each). The receptor was derived from a human donor in good health. Some libraries in this study had Jurkat cell RNA spiked in. The CDR3 loop is CASSRDVQVTQYF. The CDR3, as DNA: TGTGCCAGCAGCCGGGACGTACAAGTGACCCAGTACTTC.